These 5 T cell receptor beta chains share one sample of origin, sequenced in a study of Graves' ophthalmopathy and Graves' hyperthyroidism (dated by TCRdb to 2016 to 2019). Instrument on record: Illumina HiSeq 2000. For repertoire sequencing, the TCR beta CDR3 regions were amplified from RNA transcripts. A first-round RT-PCR used HTBI primers with the Qiagen OneStep RT-PCR kit, followed by a second-round multiplex PCR, size selection and purification. TCRdb applied fastp at Q25 and MiXCR to the public reads, then kept only in-frame beta chains. Under each unique CDR3 protein, matching rows form one entry showing the most common genes and DNA. This sample has hundreds of thousands of distinct CDR3 sequences in its table, and over 40% of those were observed once. Of the sample, 3% to 3.5% is held by the ten largest clones. Sequenced material: peripheral blood. These receptors came from an adult man with Graves' ophthalmopathy.

This clonotype appeared once. The chain employs TRBV2 and TRBJ1-4; D remains unclear. This CDR3 has 16 amino acids. CDR1 and CDR2 from the germline V gene are SNHLY and FYNNEI. V shed 0 bases and J shed 3 bases, with 11 bases lying between them. The CDR3 nucleotides read TGTGCCAGCAGTGAAGCGCGGGAGGTACCTAATGAAAAACTGTTTTTT. This encodes CASSEAREVPNEKLFF.

This clonotype was observed many times. The chain uses TRBV12-3 or TRBV12-4 and TRBJ1-5; D is ambiguous. The CDR3 extends over 14 amino acids. The germline V and J ends were trimmed by 7 bases and 2 bases, with 12 bases remaining between them. Here the CDR3 reads CASTHDEGNQPQHF. The CDR3 DNA reads TGTGCCAGCACCCATGATGAGGGCAATCAGCCCCAGCATTTT.

The chain joins TRBV5-1 to TRBJ2-7, with TRBD2 matching 7 bases. The V segment lost 2 bases and the J segment 3 bases; nucleotides outside the gene matches: 5. This CDR3 has 14 amino acids. Per the germline V gene, CDR1 is SGHRS and CDR2 is YFSETQ. CDR3 protein: CASSLLGEGYEQYF. DNA of the CDR3: TGCGCCAGCAGCTTATTGGGGGAGGGCTACGAGCAGTACTTC.

The chain recombines TRBV7-2 with TRBJ1-2; D may be TRBD1 (6 bases). Trimming stripped 5 bases from V and 8 bases from J, with 18 bases between. Germline V gene data show CDR1 as SGHTA and CDR2 as FQGNSA. The CDR3 contains 14 residues. CDR3 DNA: TGTGCCAGCAGCACGGTCTCAGGGCAGGGGGGCTACACCTTC. It is translated as CASSTVSGQGGYTF.

The CDR3 here is CAWRRDGDTEAFF. Written as DNA, the CDR3 is TGTGCCTGGAGAAGGGACGGCGACACTGAAGCTTTCTTT. This sequence joins TRBV30 and TRBJ1-1; tentative D call: TRBD1 (5 bases). The V end lost 3 bases, the J end lost 3 bases, and 11 bases lay between the germline ends. The germline V gene has CDR1 GTSNPN and CDR2 SVGIG (reference sequence). This CDR3 region has 13 residues.